Below are 7 T cell receptor beta chains sequenced from a single sample in a study of Ad26.COV2.S vaccination and SARS-CoV-2 variants. Regarding treatment: around 19 received Ad26.COV2.S at low or high dose, single or two shots; 5 received placebo; per-sample allocation not given. Material that was analyzed had been drawn on day 63 after the first vaccine or placebo injection. TCRdb keeps only in-frame clones here, not all; method: immunoSEQ multiplex PCR. The table shows hundreds of thousands of clones, with around 89% occurring only once. Here the sequenced sample was peripheral blood, taken in a trial of Ad26.COV2.S vaccine versus placebo. These receptor sequences come from a person between 18 and 65 years old who received the Ad26.COV2.S COVID-19 vaccine or a placebo.

This chain links TRBV5-1 with TRBJ2-3; 9 bases fit TRBD1. Germline V gene lookup returns CDR1 SGHRS and CDR2 YFSETQ. This CDR3 has 14 amino acids. The V segment lost 4 bases and the J segment 7 bases; nucleotides outside the gene matches: 7. CDR3 protein: CASSPGQGGYTQYF. Written as DNA, the CDR3 is TGCGCCAGCAGCCCGGGACAGGGCGGTTATACGCAGTATTTT. Looking up the rest from reference TRBV5-1 and TRBJ2-3 gives the full variable domain: KAGVTQTPRYLIKTRGQQVTLSCSPISGHRSVSWYQQTPGQGLQFLFEYFSETQRNKGNFPGRFSGRQFSNSRSEMNVSTLELGDSALYLCASSPGQGGYTQYFGPGTRLTVL.

The chain uses TRBV30 and TRBJ1-2, with 8 bases fitting TRBD1. In germline, CDR1 is GTSNPN, CDR2 SVGIG (reference sequence). The J segment lost 8 bases and the V segment lost 0 bases, leaving 8 bases of the junction unmatched. The CDR3 consists of 14 residues. This CDR3 reads CAWSVGQGAQGYTF. The CDR3 region has the DNA TGTGCCTGGAGTGTAGGGCAGGGGGCGCAGGGCTACACCTTC.

This clone was counted many times. The gene calls are TRBV19 and TRBJ2-7; D perhaps matches TRBD1 (5 bases). Trimming pared 1 base from V and 6 bases from J, leaving 7 bases between. This CDR3 is 12 amino acids long. Germline V gene sequence: CDR1 LNHDA, CDR2 SQIVND (reference sequence). CDR3 nucleotide sequence: TGTGCCAGTAGTATAGGGCAGGGCGAGCAGTACTTC. This translates into CASSIGQGEQYF.

The DNA of the CDR3 is TGTGCCAGCAGCTTAGGGGGACAGGGTAATGAAAAACTGTTTTTT. Translating it yields CASSLGGQGNEKLFF. The chain has TRBV11-2 and TRBJ1-4; TRBD1 matches 9 bases. The CDR3 contains 15 residues. Losses at the gene ends were 1 base for V and 4 bases for J; bases not matched to a gene: 1. From germline, CDR1 is SGHAT and CDR2 FQNNGV.

This sequence joins TRBV4-2 and TRBJ1-3, with D uncertain. V gave up 0 bases and J gave up 0 bases, with 6 bases separating them. There are 15 residues in the CDR3. The germline CDR1 and CDR2 sequences are LGHNA and YNFKEQ. CDR3 DNA sequence: TGTGCCAGCAGCCAAGATGGGAGCTCTGGAAACACCATATATTTT. Translating gives CASSQDGSSGNTIYF.

The rearrangement joins TRBV10-1 to TRBJ2-7, with D unresolved. Between the trimmed V and J ends, which lost 0 bases and 2 bases, there was a span of 11 bases. This CDR3 spans 15 amino acids. Germline V gives CDR1 WNHNN, CDR2 SYGVQD (reference sequence). Here the CDR3 reads CASSESVAYPYEQYF. CDR3 DNA sequence: TGCGCCAGCAGTGAGTCGGTCGCCTACCCCTACGAGCAGTACTTC.

The V gene is TRBV6-1, the J gene TRBJ1-6, with 7 bases that match TRBD1. The V gene end was trimmed by 4 bases and the J gene end by 2 bases; junction bases not matched to a gene: 17. This CDR3 contains 20 residues. CDR1 is MNHNS and CDR2 is SASEGT in the germline V gene. This chain's CDR3 is CASSAVEGQTGFTYNSPLHF. CDR3 nucleotides: TGTGCCAGCAGTGCCGTCGAGGGACAGACAGGGTTCACCTATAATTCACCCCTCCACTTT.